One sample yielded the 16 T cell receptor beta chains listed below, sequenced in a study of cytomegalovirus exposure and HLA in healthy donors. This PCR relied on a set of 60 Vbeta primers and 13 Jbeta primers. Libraries were prepared by immunoSEQ multiplex PCR; TCRdb keeps only in-frame clonotypes and omits some of them. The profile shows more than 65,000 clones, approximately 79% of them singletons. Material for sequencing was PBMCs. Receptors originate from a woman between 40 and 50 years old in good health and CMV-seropositive.

The chain recombines TRBV15 with TRBJ2-1; 8 bases are a match to TRBD2. CDR1 LNHNV and CDR2 YYDKDF come from the germline V gene (reference sequence). Trimming at V came to 1 base and at J to 9 bases, leaving 5 bases not matched to a gene. This CDR3 has 14 residues. DNA for the CDR3: TGTGCCACCAGCAGAGCGGAGCGGGAGCTTGAGCAGTTCTTC. It encodes CATSRAERELEQFF.

V is TRBV15 and J is TRBJ2-7; 9 bases are shared with TRBD1. CDR1 and CDR2 from the germline V gene are LNHNV and YYDKDF (reference sequence). J lost 3 bases, V lost 0 bases, and 15 bases had no gene match. The CDR3 is 19 residues long. The CDR3 protein is CATSREGQGFVGRDYEQYF. Written as DNA, the CDR3 is TGTGCCACCAGCAGAGAGGGACAGGGCTTCGTCGGGCGGGACTACGAGCAGTACTTC.

This chain uses TRBV27 with TRBJ1-2, with D possibly matching TRBD1 (6 bases). This CDR3 spans 14 amino acids. The V end was cut by 7 bases, the J end by 8 bases, with 20 bases between. Germline CDR1 reads MNHEY; CDR2 reads SMNVEV (reference sequence). CDR3 sequence (DNA): TGTGCCAGCAATCCCGGGGCGACAGGTGCGGGCTACACCTTC. Translating it yields CASNPGATGAGYTF.

The gene calls are TRBV30 and TRBJ2-3; the match to TRBD2 covers 7 bases. CDR3 size: 14 residues. CDR1 and CDR2 (germline): GTSNPN, SVGIG (reference sequence). The V segment lost 2 bases and the J segment 1 base; nucleotides outside the gene matches: 3. CDR3: CAWSLAGGTDTQYF. As DNA, the CDR3 is TGTGCCTGGAGTCTCGCGGGGGGCACAGATACGCAGTATTTT. The whole variable domain, filled in from reference TRBV30 and TRBJ2-3, reads SQTIHQWPATLVQPVGSPLSLECTVEGTSNPNLYWYRQAAGRGLQLLFYSVGIGQISSEVPQNLSASRPQDRQFILSSKKLLLSDSGFYLCAWSLAGGTDTQYFGPGTRLTVL.

This clone was seen just once. This chain connects TRBV15 to TRBJ2-1; 11 bases match TRBD2. This CDR3 is built from 19 residues. Germline CDR1 and CDR2: LNHNV and YYDKDF (reference sequence). V was pared by 0 bases and J by 4 bases, with 11 bases of the junction left unmatched. CDR3 DNA: TGTGCCACCAGCAGAGATTGGTCTAGCGGGGGGCAGACGTACAATGAGCAGTTCTTC. Its translation: CATSRDWSSGGQTYNEQFF.

The chain joins TRBV6-4 to TRBJ2-3, with D possibly being TRBD2 (6 bases). The CDR3 runs 13 residues. The germline CDR1 and CDR2 sequences are MRHNA and SNTAGT. The V and J ends lost 5 bases and 0 bases respectively, with 6 bases between them. The CDR3 spells CASSSGSTDTQYF. The DNA for the CDR3 is TGTGCCAGCAGTAGCGGGAGCACAGATACGCAGTATTTT.

The V gene is TRBV4-1, the J gene TRBJ2-7; no firm D call. V was shortened by 2 bases and J by 2 bases, with 13 bases between the two germline ends. The CDR3 loop spans 15 amino acids. Germline CDR1 reads MGHRA; CDR2 reads YSYEKL. CDR3 residues: CASSQQTDKPYEQYF. The CDR3 DNA is TGCGCCAGCAGCCAACAAACAGACAAACCCTACGAGCAGTACTTC.

CDR3 nucleotide sequence: TGTGCCAGCAGCCCCGGAGGGGCAGGCTATGGCTACACCTTC. Its translation is CASSPGGAGYGYTF. The chain links TRBV14 to TRBJ1-2; possible D gene TRBD1, 5 bases. The V and J ends lost 4 bases and 4 bases respectively, with 13 bases between them. There are 14 residues in the CDR3. Germline-derived CDR1 and CDR2 are SGHDN and FVKESK.

J is TRBJ2-1 and V is TRBV12-5; 9 bases agree with TRBD2. V gave up 7 bases and J gave up 6 bases; unmatched junction bases: 10. The CDR3 is 15 residues long. Germline V gives CDR1 LGHNT, CDR2 FRNRAP. The CDR3 here is CASEQGASGANEQFF. The CDR3 nucleotides read TGTGCTAGTGAACAAGGGGCTAGCGGGGCCAATGAGCAGTTCTTC.

V and J are TRBV7-9 and TRBJ1-1; no reliable D call. The CDR3 is 16 residues long. V was trimmed by 3 bases and J by 4 bases, leaving 18 bases between them. The germline V gene encodes CDR1 SEHNR and CDR2 FQNEAQ (reference sequence). The CDR3 coding sequence is TGTGCCAGCAGCTTCAATGTACCGGGTCCTGGCACTGAAGCTTTCTTT. It codes for CASSFNVPGPGTEAFF.

The rearrangement uses TRBV15 and TRBJ1-1; no reliable D call. The germline CDR1 and CDR2 sequences are LNHNV and YYDKDF (reference sequence). V was trimmed by 0 bases and J by 7 bases, leaving 12 bases between them. The CDR3 consists of 14 residues. In DNA form, the CDR3 reads TGTGCCACCAGCAGAGAAGAGGGAGGGTTTGAAGCTTTCTTT. Its translation: CATSREEGGFEAFF.

The chain links TRBV28 to TRBJ1-5; TRBD1 matches at 8 bases. The germline gives CDR1 MDHEN, CDR2 SYDVKM. This CDR3 has 13 residues. After removal of 8 bases from V and 6 bases from J, the junction contained 6 bases not matched to a gene. Here the CDR3 DNA reads TGTGCCAGCTACGACAGGGGAACTCAGCCCCAGCATTTT. This sequence encodes CASYDRGTQPQHF.

The chain recombines TRBV13 with TRBJ2-3; tentative D call: TRBD2 (7 bases). In germline, CDR1 is PRHDT, CDR2 FYEKMQ (reference sequence). The V end was cut by 7 bases, the J end by 2 bases, with 22 bases between. CDR3 length: 17 amino acids. This CDR3 reads CASNKYWGEGDTDTQYF. CDR3 sequence (DNA): TGTGCCAGCAACAAATACTGGGGGGAGGGGGACACAGATACGCAGTATTTT.

V usage is TRBV6-5 and J usage is TRBJ1-6; 7 bases agree with TRBD1. This CDR3 comprises 15 residues. V dropped 2 bases and J dropped 9; count of bases not matched to a gene: 7. Germline CDR1 reads MNHEY; CDR2 reads SVGAGI. CDR3 sequence reads: CASSYARQGTSPLHF. CDR3 bases: TGTGCCAGCAGTTACGCCCGACAGGGTACTTCACCCCTCCACTTT.

J is TRBJ1-1 and V is TRBV18; 10 bases line up with TRBD1. Trimming took 4 bases from V and 2 from J; bases not matched to a gene: 10. The length of the CDR3 is 17 residues. CDR1 KGHSH and CDR2 LQKENI come from the germline V gene. The CDR3 sequence is CASSRTGTGASNTEAFF. DNA of the CDR3: TGTGCCAGCTCACGTACCGGGACAGGGGCTTCCAACACTGAAGCTTTCTTT. The whole variable domain, filled in from reference TRBV18 and TRBJ1-1, reads NAGVMQNPRHLVRRRGQEARLRCSPMKGHSHVYWYRQLPEEGLKFMVYLQKENIIDESGMPKERFSAEFPKEGPSILRIQQVVRGDSAAYFCASSRTGTGASNTEAFFGQGTRLTVV.

The chain combines TRBV4-1 with TRBJ2-3; D is possibly TRBD2 (6 bases). Germline CDR1 reads MGHRA; CDR2 reads YSYEKL. CDR3 length equals 17 residues. V lost 6 bases, J lost 2 bases, and 21 bases lay in between. The CDR3 nucleotides read TGCGCCAGCAGTCACGGTCCCTCCGGGACTTCCACAGATACGCAGTATTTT. It codes for CASSHGPSGTSTDTQYF.